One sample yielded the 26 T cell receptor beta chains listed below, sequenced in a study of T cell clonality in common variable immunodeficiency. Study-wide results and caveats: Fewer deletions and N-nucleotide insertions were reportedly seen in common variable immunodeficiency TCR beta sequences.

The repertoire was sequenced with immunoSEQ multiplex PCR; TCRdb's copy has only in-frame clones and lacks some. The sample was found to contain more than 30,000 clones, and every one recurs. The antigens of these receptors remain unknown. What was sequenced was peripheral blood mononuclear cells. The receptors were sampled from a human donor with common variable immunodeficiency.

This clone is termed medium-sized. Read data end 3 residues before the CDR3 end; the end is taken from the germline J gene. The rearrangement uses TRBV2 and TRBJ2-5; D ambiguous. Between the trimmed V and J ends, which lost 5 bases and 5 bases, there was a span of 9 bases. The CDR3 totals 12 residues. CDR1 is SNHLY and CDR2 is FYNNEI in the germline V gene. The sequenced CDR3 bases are TGTGCCAGCAGTTTGTCTGCGGAGACC. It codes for CASSLSAET. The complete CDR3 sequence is CASSLSAETQYF.

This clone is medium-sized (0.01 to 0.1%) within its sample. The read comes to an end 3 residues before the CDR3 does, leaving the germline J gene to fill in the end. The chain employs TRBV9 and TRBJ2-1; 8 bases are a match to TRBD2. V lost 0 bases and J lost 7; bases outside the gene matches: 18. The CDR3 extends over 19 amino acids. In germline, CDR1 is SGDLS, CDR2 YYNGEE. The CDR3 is CASSVGEGSGGRRRNEQFF. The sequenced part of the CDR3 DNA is TGTGCCAGCAGCGTAGGAGAAGGTAGCGGCGGGAGGAGGAGGAATGAG.

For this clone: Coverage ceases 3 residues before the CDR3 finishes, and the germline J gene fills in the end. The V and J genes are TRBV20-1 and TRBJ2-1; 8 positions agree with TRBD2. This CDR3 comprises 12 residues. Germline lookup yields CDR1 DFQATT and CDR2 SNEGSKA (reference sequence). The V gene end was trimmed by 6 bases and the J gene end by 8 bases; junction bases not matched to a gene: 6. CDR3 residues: CSASGSTDEQFF. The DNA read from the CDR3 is TGCAGTGCGAGCGGGAGTACGGATGAG.

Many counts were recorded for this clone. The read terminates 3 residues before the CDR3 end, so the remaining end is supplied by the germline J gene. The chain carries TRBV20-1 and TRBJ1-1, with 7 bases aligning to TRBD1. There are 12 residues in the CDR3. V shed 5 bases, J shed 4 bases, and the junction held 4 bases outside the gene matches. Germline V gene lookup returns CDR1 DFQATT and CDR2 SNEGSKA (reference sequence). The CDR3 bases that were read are TGCAGTGCTCCAGGACAGGTCACTGAA. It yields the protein CSAPGQVTE. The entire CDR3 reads CSAPGQVTEAFF.

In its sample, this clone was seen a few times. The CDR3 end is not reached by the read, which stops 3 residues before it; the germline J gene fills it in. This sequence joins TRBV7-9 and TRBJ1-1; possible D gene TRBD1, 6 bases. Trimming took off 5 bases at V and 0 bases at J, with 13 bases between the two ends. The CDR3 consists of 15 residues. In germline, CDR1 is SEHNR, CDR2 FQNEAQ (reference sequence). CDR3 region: CASSKTGTMNTEAFF. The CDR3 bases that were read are TGTGCCAGCAGCAAAACAGGGACCATGAACACTGAA.

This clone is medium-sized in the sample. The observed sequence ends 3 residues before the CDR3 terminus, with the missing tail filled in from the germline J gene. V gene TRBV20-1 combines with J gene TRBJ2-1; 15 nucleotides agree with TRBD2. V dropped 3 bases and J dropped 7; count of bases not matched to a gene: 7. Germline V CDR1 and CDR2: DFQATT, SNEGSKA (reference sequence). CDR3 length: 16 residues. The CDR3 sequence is CSARGAGTSGRNEQFF. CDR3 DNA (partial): TGCAGTGCTAGGGGGGCGGGGACTAGCGGGAGGAATGAG.

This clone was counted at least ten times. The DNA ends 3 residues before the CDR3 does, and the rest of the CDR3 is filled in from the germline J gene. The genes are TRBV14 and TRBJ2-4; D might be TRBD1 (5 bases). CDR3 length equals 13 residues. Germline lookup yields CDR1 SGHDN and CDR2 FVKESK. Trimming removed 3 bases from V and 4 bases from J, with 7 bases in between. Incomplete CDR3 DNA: TGTGCCAGCAGCCAGTCAGGGAAAAACATT. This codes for CASSQSGKNI. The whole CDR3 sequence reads CASSQSGKNIQYF.

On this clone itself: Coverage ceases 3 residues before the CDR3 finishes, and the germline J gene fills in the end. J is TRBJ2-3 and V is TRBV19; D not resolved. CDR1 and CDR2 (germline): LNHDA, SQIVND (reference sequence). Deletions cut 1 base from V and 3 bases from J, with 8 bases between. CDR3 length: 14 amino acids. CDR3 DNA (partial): TGTGCCAGTAGTATAGGCCTAGATACAGATACG. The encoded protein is CASSIGLDTDT. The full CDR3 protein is CASSIGLDTDTQYF.

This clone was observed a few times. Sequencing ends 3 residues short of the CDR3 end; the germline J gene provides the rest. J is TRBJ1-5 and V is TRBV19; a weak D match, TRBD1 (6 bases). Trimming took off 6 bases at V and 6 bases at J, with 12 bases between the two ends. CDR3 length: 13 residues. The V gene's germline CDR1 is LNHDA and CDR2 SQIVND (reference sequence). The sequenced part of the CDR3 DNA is TGTGCCAGTAGCTACAGGGTAGGTCAGCCC. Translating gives CASSYRVGQP. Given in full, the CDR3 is CASSYRVGQPQHF.

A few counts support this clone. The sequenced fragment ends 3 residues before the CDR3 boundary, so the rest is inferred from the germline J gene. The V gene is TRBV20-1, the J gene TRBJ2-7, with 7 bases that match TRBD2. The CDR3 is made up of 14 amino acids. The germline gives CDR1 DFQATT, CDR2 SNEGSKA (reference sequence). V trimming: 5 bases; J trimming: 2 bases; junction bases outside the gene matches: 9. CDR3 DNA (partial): TGCAGTGCTCTCCCGGGACTATCCACCTACGAG. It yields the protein CSALPGLSTYE. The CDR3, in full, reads CSALPGLSTYEQYF.

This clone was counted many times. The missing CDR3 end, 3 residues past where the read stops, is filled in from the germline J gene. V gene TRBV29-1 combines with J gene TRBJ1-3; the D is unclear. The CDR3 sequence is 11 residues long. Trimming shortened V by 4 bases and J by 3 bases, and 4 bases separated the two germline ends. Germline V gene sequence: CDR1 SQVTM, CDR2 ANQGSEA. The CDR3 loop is CSVAFGNTIYF. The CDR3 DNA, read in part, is TGCAGCGTTGCGTTTGGAAACACC.

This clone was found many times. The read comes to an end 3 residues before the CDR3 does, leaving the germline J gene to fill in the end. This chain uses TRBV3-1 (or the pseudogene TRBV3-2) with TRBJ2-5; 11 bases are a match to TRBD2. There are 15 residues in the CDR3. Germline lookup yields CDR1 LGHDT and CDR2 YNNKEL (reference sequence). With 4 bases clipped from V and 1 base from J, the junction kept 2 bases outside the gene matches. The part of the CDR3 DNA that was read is TGTGCCAGCAGCCTCGGACTAGCGGGCCAAGAGACC. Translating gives CASSLGLAGQET. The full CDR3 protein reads CASSLGLAGQETQYF.

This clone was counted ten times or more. The CDR3 DNA, read in part, is TGTGCCAGCAGTCAGGGGGCGATGTCATTTGGC. Encoded protein: CASSQGAMSFG. The whole CDR3 sequence is CASSQGAMSFGYTF. The chain combines TRBV25-1 with TRBJ1-2; 8 bases line up with TRBD1. The read falls 3 residues short of the CDR3 end, and the missing part is taken from the germline J gene. Per germline, CDR1 MGHDK and CDR2 SYGVNS. CDR3 length: 14 amino acids. J was trimmed by 7 bases and V by 5 bases; bases with no gene match: 9.

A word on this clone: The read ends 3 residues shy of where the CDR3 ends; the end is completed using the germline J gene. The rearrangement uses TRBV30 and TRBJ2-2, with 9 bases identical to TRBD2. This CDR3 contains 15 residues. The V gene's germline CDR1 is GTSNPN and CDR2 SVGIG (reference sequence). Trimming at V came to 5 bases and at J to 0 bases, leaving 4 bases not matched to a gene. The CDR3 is CAWGSGSANTGELFF. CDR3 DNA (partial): TGTGCCTGGGGTAGCGGGAGCGCGAACACCGGGGAG.

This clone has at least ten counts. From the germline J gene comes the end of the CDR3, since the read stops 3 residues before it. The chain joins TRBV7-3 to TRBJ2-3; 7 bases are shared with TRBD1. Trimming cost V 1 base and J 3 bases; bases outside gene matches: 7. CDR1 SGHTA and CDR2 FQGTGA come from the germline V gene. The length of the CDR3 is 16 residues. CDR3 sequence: CASSLNGQVPTDTQYF. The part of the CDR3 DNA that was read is TGTGCCAGCAGCTTAAACGGACAGGTCCCGACAGATACG. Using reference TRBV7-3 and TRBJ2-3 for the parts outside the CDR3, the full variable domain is GAGVSQTPSNKVTEKGKYVELRCDPISGHTALYWYRQSLGQGPEFLIYFQGTGAADDSGLPNDRFFAVRPEGSVSTLKIQRTERGDSAVYLCASSLNGQVPTDTQYFGPGTRLTVL.

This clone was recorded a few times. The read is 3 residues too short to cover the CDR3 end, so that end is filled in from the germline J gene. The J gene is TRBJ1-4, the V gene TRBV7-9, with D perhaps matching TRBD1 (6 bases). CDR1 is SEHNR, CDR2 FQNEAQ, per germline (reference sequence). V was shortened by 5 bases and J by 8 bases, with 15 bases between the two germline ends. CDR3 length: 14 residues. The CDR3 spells CASSPPGTPEKLFF. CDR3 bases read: TGTGCCAGCAGCCCGCCCGGGACACCCGAAAAA. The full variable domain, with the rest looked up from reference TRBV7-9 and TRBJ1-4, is DTGVSQNPRHKITKRGQNVTFRCDPISEHNRLYWYRQTLGQGPEFLTYFQNEAQLEKSRLLSDRFSAERPKGSFSTLEIQRTEQGDSAMYLCASSPPGTPEKLFFGSGTQLSVL.

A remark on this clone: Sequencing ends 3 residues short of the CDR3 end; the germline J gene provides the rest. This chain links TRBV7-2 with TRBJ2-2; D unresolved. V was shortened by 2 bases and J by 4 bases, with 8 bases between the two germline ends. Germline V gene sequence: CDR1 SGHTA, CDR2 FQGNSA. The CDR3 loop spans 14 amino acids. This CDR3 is CASSLLVGTGELFF. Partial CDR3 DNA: TGTGCCAGCAGCTTACTCGTCGGCACCGGGGAG.

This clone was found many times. The part of the CDR3 DNA that was read is TGTGCCAGCAGCCTTCAAGAGACC. Translating it yields CASSLQET. The full CDR3 reads CASSLQETQYF. The chain is built from TRBV7-2 and TRBJ2-5; no clear D. The read ends 3 residues shy of where the CDR3 ends; the end is completed using the germline J gene. There are 11 residues in the CDR3. Looked up from germline, CDR1 is SGHTA and CDR2 is FQGNSA. Trimming pared 5 bases from V and 2 bases from J, leaving 3 bases between.

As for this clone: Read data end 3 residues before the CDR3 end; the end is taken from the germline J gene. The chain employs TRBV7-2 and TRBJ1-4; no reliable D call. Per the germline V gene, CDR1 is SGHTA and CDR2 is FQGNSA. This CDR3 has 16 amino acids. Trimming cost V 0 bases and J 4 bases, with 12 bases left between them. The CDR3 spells CASSLASGQFNEKLFF. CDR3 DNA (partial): TGTGCCAGCAGCTTAGCAAGTGGGCAGTTTAATGAAAAA.

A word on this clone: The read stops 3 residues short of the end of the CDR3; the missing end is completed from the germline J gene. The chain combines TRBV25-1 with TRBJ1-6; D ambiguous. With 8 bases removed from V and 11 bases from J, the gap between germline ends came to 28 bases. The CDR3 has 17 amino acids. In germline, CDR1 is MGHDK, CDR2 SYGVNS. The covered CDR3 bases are TGTGCCAGCTCACCTAACCGCACAGAAAGGCTGGATCCACCC. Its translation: CASSPNRTERLDPP. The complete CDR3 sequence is CASSPNRTERLDPPLHF.

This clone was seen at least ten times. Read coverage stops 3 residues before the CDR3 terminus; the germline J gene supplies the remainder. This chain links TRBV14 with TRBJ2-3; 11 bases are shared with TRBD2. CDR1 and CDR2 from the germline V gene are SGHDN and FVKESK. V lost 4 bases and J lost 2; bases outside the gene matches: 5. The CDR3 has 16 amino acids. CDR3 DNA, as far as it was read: TGTGCCAGCAGCCGCCAGGGACTAGCGGACACAGATACG. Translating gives CASSRQGLADTDT. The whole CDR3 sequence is CASSRQGLADTDTQYF.

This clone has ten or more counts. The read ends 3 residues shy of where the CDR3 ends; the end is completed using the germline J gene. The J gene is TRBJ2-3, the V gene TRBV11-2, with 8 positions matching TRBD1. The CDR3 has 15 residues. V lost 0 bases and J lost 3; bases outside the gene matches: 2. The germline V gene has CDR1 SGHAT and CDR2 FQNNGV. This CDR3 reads CASSLDGTGTDTQYF. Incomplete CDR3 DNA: TGTGCCAGCAGCTTAGACGGGACAGGAACAGATACG.

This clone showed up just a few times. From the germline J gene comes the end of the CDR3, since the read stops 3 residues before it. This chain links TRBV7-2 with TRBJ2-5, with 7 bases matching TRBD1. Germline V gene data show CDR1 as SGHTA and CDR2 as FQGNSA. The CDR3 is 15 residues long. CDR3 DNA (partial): TGTGCCAGCAGCTTAACGGCCGGGACAGCAAGCACC. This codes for CASSLTAGTAST. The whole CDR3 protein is CASSLTAGTASTQYF.

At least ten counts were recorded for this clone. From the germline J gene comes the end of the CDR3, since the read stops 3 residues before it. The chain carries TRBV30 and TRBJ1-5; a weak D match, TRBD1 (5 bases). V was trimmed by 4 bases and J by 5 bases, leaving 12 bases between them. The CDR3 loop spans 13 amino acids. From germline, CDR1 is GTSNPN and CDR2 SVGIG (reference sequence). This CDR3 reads CAWNPGGDQPQHF. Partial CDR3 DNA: TGTGCCTGGAATCCGGGAGGGGATCAGCCC.

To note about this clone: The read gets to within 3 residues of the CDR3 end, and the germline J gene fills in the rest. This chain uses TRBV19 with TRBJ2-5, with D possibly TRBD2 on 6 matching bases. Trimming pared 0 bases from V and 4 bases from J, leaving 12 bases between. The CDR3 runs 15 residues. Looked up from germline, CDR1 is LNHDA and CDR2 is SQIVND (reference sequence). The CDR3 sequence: CASSIENGGPETQYF. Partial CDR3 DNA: TGTGCCAGTAGTATAGAAAACGGGGGACCAGAGACC.

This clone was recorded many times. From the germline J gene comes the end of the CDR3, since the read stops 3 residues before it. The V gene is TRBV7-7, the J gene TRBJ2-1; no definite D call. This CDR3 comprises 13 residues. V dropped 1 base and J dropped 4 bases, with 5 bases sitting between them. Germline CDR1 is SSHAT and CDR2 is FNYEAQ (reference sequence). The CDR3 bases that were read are TGTGCCAGCAGCTTAGATCATTACAATGAG. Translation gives CASSLDHYNE. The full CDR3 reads CASSLDHYNEQFF.